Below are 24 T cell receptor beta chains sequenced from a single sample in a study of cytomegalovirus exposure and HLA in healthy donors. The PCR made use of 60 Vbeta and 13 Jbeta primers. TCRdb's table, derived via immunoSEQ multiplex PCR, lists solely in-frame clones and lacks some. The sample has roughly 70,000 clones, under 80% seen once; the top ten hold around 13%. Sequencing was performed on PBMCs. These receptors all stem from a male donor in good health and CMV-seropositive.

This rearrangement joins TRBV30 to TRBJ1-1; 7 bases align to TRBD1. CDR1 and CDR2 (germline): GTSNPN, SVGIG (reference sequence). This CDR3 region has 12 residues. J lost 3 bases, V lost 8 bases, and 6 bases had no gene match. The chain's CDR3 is CAMTTGDTEAFF. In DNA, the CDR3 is TGTGCCATGACAACAGGGGACACTGAAGCTTTCTTT.

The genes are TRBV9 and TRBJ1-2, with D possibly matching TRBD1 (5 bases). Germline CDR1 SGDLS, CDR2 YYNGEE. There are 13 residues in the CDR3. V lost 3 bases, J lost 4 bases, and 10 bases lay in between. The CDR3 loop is CASSERQTYGYTF. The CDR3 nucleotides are TGTGCCAGCAGCGAGAGACAGACCTATGGCTACACCTTC. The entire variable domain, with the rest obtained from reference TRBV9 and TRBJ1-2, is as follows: DSGVTQTPKHLITATGQRVTLRCSPRSGDLSVYWYQQSLDQGLQFLIQYYNGEERAKGNILERFSAQQFPDLHSELNLSSLELGDSALYFCASSERQTYGYTFGSGTRLTVV.

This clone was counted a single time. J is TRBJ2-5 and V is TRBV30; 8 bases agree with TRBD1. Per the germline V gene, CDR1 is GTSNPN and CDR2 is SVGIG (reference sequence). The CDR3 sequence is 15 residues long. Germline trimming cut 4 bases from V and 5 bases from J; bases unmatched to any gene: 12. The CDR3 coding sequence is TGTGCCTGGACCCTCGGACAGGGTGCGTGGGAGACCCAGTACTTC. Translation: CAWTLGQGAWETQYF. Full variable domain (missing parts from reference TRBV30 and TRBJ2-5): SQTIHQWPATLVQPVGSPLSLECTVEGTSNPNLYWYRQAAGRGLQLLFYSVGIGQISSEVPQNLSASRPQDRQFILSSKKLLLSDSGFYLCAWTLGQGAWETQYFGPGTRLLVL.

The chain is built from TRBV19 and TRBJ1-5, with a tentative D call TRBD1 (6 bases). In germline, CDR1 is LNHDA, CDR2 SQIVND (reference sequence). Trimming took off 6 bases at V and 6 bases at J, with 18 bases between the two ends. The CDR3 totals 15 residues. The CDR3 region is CASSGQRVYTQPQHF. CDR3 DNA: TGTGCCAGTAGCGGACAGAGAGTGTATACTCAGCCCCAGCATTTT.

Here the CDR3 DNA reads TGTGCCAGTCTATCAGGGCTGAACACTGAAGCTTTCTTT. Translating it yields CASLSGLNTEAFF. The chain is built from TRBV6-7 and TRBJ1-1; TRBD1 might be the D (5 bases). TRBV6-7 is flagged as an ORF with uncertain function. Trimming cost V 9 bases and J 0 bases, with 11 bases left between them. This CDR3 comprises 13 residues.

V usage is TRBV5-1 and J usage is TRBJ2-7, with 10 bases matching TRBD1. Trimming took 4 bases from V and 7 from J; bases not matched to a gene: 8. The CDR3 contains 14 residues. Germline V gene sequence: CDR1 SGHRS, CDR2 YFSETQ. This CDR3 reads CASSRGTGVGEQYF. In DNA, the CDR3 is TGCGCCAGCAGCCGCGGGACAGGGGTGGGGGAGCAGTACTTC.

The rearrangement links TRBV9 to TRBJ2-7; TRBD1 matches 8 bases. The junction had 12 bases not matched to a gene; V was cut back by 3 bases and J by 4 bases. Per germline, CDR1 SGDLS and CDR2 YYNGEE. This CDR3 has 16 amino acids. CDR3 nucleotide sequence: TGTGCCAGCAGCGGCGCTACCGGGACAGGATTTTACGAGCAGTACTTC. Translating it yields CASSGATGTGFYEQYF.

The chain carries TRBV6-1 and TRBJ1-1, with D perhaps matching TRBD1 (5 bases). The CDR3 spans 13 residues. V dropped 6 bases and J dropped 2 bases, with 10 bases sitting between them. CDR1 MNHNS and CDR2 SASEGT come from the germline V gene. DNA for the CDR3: TGTGCCAGCAGGTGGGGGGGTAACACTGAAGCTTTCTTT. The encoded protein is CASRWGGNTEAFF.

The CDR3 spells CASSQSGHAGELFF. DNA for the CDR3: TGCGCCAGCAGCCAATCAGGGCACGCCGGGGAGCTGTTTTTT. This chain uses TRBV4-1 with TRBJ2-2; D is perhaps TRBD1 (5 bases). The V and J ends lost 2 bases and 6 bases respectively, with 10 bases between them. The germline V gene encodes CDR1 MGHRA and CDR2 YSYEKL. This CDR3 comprises 14 residues.

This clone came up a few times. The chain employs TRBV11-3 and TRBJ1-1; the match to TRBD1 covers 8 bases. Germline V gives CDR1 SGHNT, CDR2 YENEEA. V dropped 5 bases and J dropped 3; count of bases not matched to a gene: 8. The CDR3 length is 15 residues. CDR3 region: CASSPRTGIDTEAFF. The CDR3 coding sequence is TGTGCCAGCAGCCCGCGGACAGGGATCGACACTGAAGCTTTCTTT.

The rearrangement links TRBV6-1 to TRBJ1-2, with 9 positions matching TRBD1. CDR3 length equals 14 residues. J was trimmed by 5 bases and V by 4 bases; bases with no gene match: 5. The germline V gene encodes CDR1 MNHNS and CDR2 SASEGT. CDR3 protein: CASSVRDRVYGYTF. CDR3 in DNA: TGTGCCAGCAGTGTCCGGGACAGGGTGTATGGCTACACCTTC.

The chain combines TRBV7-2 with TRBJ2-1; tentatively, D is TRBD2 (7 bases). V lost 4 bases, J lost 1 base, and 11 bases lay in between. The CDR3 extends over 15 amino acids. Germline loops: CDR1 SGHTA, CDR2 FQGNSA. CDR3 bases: TGTGCCAGCAGCTCCGGGGGGCAATCCTACAATGAGCAGTTCTTC. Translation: CASSSGGQSYNEQFF. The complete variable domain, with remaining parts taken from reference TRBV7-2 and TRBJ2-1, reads GAGVSQSPSNKVTEKGKDVELRCDPISGHTALYWYRQSLGQGLEFLIYFQGNSAPDKSGLPSDRFSAERTGGSVSTLTIQRTQQEDSAVYLCASSSGGQSYNEQFFGPGTRLTVL.

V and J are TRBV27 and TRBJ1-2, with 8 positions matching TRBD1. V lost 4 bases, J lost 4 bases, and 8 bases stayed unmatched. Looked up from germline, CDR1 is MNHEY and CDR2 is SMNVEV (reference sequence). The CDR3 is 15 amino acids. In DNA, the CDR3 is TGTGCCAGCAGTTCTACCGCCGGGACAGGCTATGGCTACACCTTC. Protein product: CASSSTAGTGYGYTF.

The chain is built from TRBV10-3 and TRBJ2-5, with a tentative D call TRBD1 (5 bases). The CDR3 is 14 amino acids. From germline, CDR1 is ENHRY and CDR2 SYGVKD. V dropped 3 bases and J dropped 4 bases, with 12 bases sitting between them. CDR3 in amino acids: CAISEGVAAETQYF. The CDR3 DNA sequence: TGTGCCATCAGTGAAGGGGTCGCGGCAGAGACCCAGTACTTC.

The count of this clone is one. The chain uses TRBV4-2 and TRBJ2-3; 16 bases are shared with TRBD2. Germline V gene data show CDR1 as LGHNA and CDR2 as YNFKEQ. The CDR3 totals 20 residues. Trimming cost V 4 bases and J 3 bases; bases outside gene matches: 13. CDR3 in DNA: TGTGCCAGCAGCCCGCCGTCCGGGACTAGCGGGAGGGGGAGGACAGATACGCAGTATTTT. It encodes CASSPPSGTSGRGRTDTQYF.

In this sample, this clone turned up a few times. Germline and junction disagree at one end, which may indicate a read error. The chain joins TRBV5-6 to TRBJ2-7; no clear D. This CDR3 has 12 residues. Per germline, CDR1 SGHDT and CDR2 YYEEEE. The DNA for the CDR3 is TGTGCCAGCAACTTGTCGGCCTACGAGCAGTACTTC. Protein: CASNLSAYEQYF. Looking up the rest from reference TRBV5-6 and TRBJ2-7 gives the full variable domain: DAGVTQSPTHLIKTRGQQVTLRCSPKSGHDTVSWYQQALGQGPQFIFQYYEEEERQRGNFPDRFSGHQFPNYSSELNVNALLLGDSALYLCASNLSAYEQYFGPGTRLTVT.

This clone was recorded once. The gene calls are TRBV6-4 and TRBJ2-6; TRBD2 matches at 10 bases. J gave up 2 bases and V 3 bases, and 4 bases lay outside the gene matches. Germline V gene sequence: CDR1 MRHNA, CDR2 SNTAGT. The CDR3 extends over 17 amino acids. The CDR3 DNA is TGTGCCAGCAGTGAGGCTAGCGGGGGAGCTGGGGCCAACGTCCTGACTTTC. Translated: CASSEASGGAGANVLTF.

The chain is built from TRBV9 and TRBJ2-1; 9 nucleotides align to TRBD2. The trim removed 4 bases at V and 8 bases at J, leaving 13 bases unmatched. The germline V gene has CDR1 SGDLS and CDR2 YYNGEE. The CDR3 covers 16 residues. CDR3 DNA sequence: TGTGCCAGCAGCCCTGTGGGCGGGAGGGCCGACGATGAGCAGTTCTTC. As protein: CASSPVGGRADDEQFF.

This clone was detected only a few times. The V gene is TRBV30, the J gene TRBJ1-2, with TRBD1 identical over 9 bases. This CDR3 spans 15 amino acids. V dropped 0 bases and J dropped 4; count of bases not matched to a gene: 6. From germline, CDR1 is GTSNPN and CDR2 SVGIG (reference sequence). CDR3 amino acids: CAWSVLDRGRYGYTF. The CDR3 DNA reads TGTGCCTGGAGTGTACTGGACAGGGGTCGCTATGGCTACACCTTC.

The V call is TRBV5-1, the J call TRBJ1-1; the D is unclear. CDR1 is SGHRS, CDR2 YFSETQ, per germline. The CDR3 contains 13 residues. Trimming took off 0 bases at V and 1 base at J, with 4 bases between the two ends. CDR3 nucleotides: TGCGCCAGCAGCTTGGTCAGGAACACTGAAGCTTTCTTT. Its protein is CASSLVRNTEAFF.

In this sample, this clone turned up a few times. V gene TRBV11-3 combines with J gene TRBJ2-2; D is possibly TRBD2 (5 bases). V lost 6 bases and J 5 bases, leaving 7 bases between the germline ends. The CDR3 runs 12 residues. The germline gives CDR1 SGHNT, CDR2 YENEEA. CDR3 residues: CASRGGTGELFF. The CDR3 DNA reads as TGTGCCAGCAGAGGAGGAACCGGGGAGCTGTTTTTT. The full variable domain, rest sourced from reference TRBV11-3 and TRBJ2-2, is EAGVVQSPRYKIIEKKQPVAFWCNPISGHNTLYWYLQNLGQGPELLIRYENEEAVDDSQLPKDRFSAERLKGVDSTLKIQPAELGDSAVYLCASRGGTGELFFGEGSRLTVL.

In nucleotides, the CDR3 is TGTGCCAGCAGTTTTCGCCGGGACAGCTCCTACGAGCAGTACTTC. Translated, it gives CASSFRRDSSYEQYF. The chain joins TRBV27 to TRBJ2-7; 7 bases match TRBD1. CDR3 size: 15 residues. With 3 bases clipped from V and 0 bases from J, the junction kept 5 bases outside the gene matches. Germline CDR1 MNHEY, CDR2 SMNVEV (reference sequence).

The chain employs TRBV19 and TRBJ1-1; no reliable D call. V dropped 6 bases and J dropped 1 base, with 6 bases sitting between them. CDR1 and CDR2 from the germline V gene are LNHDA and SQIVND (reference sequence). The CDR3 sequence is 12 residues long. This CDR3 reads CASRNKNTEAFF. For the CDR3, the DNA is TGTGCCAGTAGAAATAAGAACACTGAAGCTTTCTTT.

Written as DNA, the CDR3 is TGTGCCAGCAGTTTATCCGGGACAGGGAATTCACCCCTCCACTTT. It translates to CASSLSGTGNSPLHF. The chain has TRBV27 and TRBJ1-6; 9 bases map to TRBD1. This CDR3 spans 15 amino acids. Germline CDR1 and CDR2: MNHEY and SMNVEV (reference sequence). V shed 0 bases and J 7 bases; nucleotides not matched to a gene: 1.